This TCR beta chain is drawn from a study of shared clonotypes between healthy human individuals. Study outcomes and limitations: Larger estimated richness was generally recorded for naive subsets relative to memory subsets.

Comments on this clone: The antigen is undetermined.

Measured with immunoSEQ multiplex PCR; TCRdb has only the in-frame clones, and not every one. This table has 300,000 or so clones, about 74% appearing once. This CDR3 is 13 amino acids long. Trimming took off 4 bases at V and 2 bases at J, with 10 bases between the two ends. The germline CDR1 and CDR2 sequences are SGHNT and YYREEE (reference sequence). The clonotype comes from a man aged 25-40 years in good health. The sequencing sample was made of memory CD4+ T cells sorted from blood. Subset in this sample: CD45RA-negative fraction. The genes are TRBV5-4 and TRBJ2-7; D gene ambiguous. The CDR3 nucleotides are TGTGCCAGCAGCCTTGGGTGGACCTACGAGCAGTACTTC. Encoded protein: CASSLGWTYEQYF.